This T cell receptor beta chain was recorded in a study of regulatory T cells in long-lasting Graves disease. Time point denoted: newly diagnosed GD, antithyroid drugs for less than 3 months. RNA from PBMCs was the source of the TCR library. Assembly of TCR beta libraries relied on iRepertoire HTBI primers together with Arm-PCR of CDR3 regions. TCRdb processed the multiplex PCR reads anew with MiXCR; each CDR3 protein has one entry. The sample includes about 560,000 distinct CDR3 sequences, around 15% of them seen just once. CDR1 and CDR2 from the germline V gene are MDHEN and SYDVKM. This CDR3 is 17 amino acids long. V was clipped by 5 bases and J by 0 bases, with 20 bases between them. Separately, the same data were catalogued under a study of T cells in Graves' hyperthyroidism and ophthalmopathy.

The sequence derives from a man aged 18 to 29 with Graves disease. The source material was peripheral blood mononuclear cells (PBMCs), sampled at new diagnosis, from a patient treated with antithyroid drugs. V is TRBV28 and J is TRBJ2-7; D might be TRBD1 (6 bases). The CDR3 is CASSPGQILWSSYEQYF. The CDR3 DNA is TGTGCCAGCAGTCCCGGACAGATCCTATGGAGCTCCTACGAGCAGTACTTC.